This T cell receptor (beta chain) was profiled in a study of CD8+ T cells in alopecia areata. Following RNA extraction, reverse transcription yielded cDNA that acted as the sequencing template. This table comes from immunoSEQ multiplex PCR, and its TCRdb copy is limited to in-frame clones, with some not included. Found here are 250,000 or so clones, no singletons; the ten largest cover approximately 1.2%. Sorting used CD4, CD8alpha, NKG2D, NKG2ACE and other markers on pooled cutaneous lymph node cells. Germline CDR1 reads NNHNN; CDR2 reads SYGAGS (reference sequence). This CDR3 spans 14 amino acids. This clone was seen many times. Mouse names are used for the genes. The CDR3 end falls 4 residues outside the read, so it is completed with the germline J gene.

The sequence was collected from a C3H/HeJ mouse with alopecia areata. This mouse strain has H2-k as its MHC haplotype. The rearrangement links TRBV13-2 to TRBJ2-2, with D possibly TRBD1 on 6 matching bases. The sample taken for sequencing was CD4+ T cells sorted from a lymph node. The part of the CDR3 DNA that was read is TGTGCCAGCGGTGGGGGACATCCAGGCGGG. It yields the protein CASGGGHPGG. The whole CDR3 protein reads CASGGGHPGGQLYF.